This TCR beta chain is drawn from a study of beta chain features in type 1 diabetes. As for the study in general: Sorted cell examination encompassed 100,000,000 or so cells across all samples.

There are a few counts of this clone. Investigators reverse transcribed all isolated RNA, so they sequenced expressed TCRB transcripts. Read counts averaged roughly 3.7 million for samples of naive, central memory and regulatory T cells. Generated by immunoSEQ multiplex PCR, the TCRdb table keeps only in-frame clones and is missing some. The sample has about 230,000 clones, over 8.5% seen once; the top ten hold approximately 0.03%. In germline, CDR1 is SGHRS, CDR2 YFSETQ. This CDR3 spans 14 amino acids. V was pared by 0 bases and J by 7 bases, with 4 bases of the junction left unmatched. This receptor was identified in a woman aged 18-29 years in good health. The chain combines TRBV5-1 with TRBJ1-2, with 9 bases aligning to TRBD1. The sample was naive CD4+ T cells from blood. CDR3 nucleotide sequence: TGCGCCAGCAGCTTGGTGACGACAGGGGGTGGCTACACCTTC. Translated, it gives CASSLVTTGGGYTF.